The T cell receptor beta chain described here comes from a study of blood T cell repertoires in COVID-19. At the level of the study: Nucleic acid was either cDNA or gDNA, and it came from T cells, B-cell-depleted T cells, or PBMCs.

The V segment lost 5 bases and the J segment 0 bases; nucleotides outside the gene matches: 3. Germline CDR1 is SNHLY and CDR2 is FYNNEI. There are 15 residues in the CDR3. Original methodology: Reference gene primer amplification gave estimated nucleated cell counts. Data came from immunoSEQ multiplex PCR; TCRdb stores just in-frame clones and leaves some out. D and trimming were read from the DNA, whereas the V and J calls and clone size are those reported in that table. The sample includes fewer than 250,000 clones, 75% to 85% of them seen just once. This clone appeared once. This TCR was sampled from a human donor in a cohort sampled during active COVID-19. The specimen sequenced was peripheral blood. V is TRBV2 and J is TRBJ2-1; TRBD1 aligns across 8 bases. DNA of the CDR3: TGTGCCAGCAGTAGGGACAGGAGCTCCTACAATGAGCAGTTCTTC. This encodes CASSRDRSSYNEQFF.